Shown below are 29 T cell receptor beta chains from a single sample sequenced in a study of human thymus T cells. Thymic tissue was derived from resections collected during corrective heart surgery. Sequencing was performed with immunoSEQ multiplex PCR; in TCRdb, only in-frame clones are kept and a portion is missing. Of some 78,000 clones listed, around 96% are singletons. The specimen was thymus tissue. These TCRs come from a boy under three years old with a congenital heart defect but otherwise immunologically healthy.

The V and J genes are TRBV4-2 and TRBJ2-1, with 13 bases fitting TRBD2. V shed 1 base and J 5 bases; nucleotides not matched to a gene: 5. Germline CDR1 is LGHNA and CDR2 is YNFKEQ. The CDR3 extends over 17 amino acids. This chain's CDR3 is CASSQGRLAGGNNEQFF. As DNA, the CDR3 is TGTGCCAGCAGCCAAGGGAGACTAGCGGGAGGCAACAATGAGCAGTTCTTC.

This sequence joins TRBV12-5 and TRBJ2-7; 7 nucleotides agree with TRBD2. Germline CDR1 reads LGHNT; CDR2 reads FRNRAP. The ends lost 0 bases at V and 3 bases at J; junction bases unmatched: 14. This CDR3 is 18 amino acids long. The CDR3 DNA sequence: TGTGCTAGTGGTTTGGTACCCGTCGAGGCGCTAGCGGACTACGAGCAGTACTTC. It codes for CASGLVPVEALADYEQYF.

The chain is built from TRBV2 and TRBJ2-4; 7 bases are shared with TRBD1. V lost 7 bases and J lost 3; bases outside the gene matches: 9. CDR3 length equals 15 residues. Germline lookup yields CDR1 SNHLY and CDR2 FYNNEI. The CDR3 protein is CASIAGQARKNIQYF. In DNA form, the CDR3 reads TGTGCCAGCATTGCCGGACAGGCCCGCAAAAACATTCAGTACTTC.

J is TRBJ2-7 and V is TRBV11-2; D possibly corresponds to TRBD1 (5 bases). V lost 3 bases, J lost 2 bases, and 20 bases lay in between. This CDR3 has 17 residues. CDR1 is SGHAT and CDR2 is FQNNGV in the germline V gene. CDR3 protein: CASSFGAVAVSPYEQYF. In DNA, the CDR3 is TGTGCCAGCAGCTTTGGGGCTGTGGCGGTGTCCCCCTACGAGCAGTACTTC.

This clone showed up just once. The rearrangement uses TRBV7-2 and TRBJ2-5, with D tentatively TRBD2 (6 bases). Looked up from germline, CDR1 is SGHTA and CDR2 is FQGNSA. V gave up 4 bases and J gave up 4 bases, with 10 bases separating them. The CDR3 spans 13 residues. CDR3 in amino acids: CASSSPGGETQYF. Written as DNA, the CDR3 is TGTGCCAGCAGCTCCCCCGGGGGAGAGACCCAGTACTTC.

The gene calls are TRBV5-8 and TRBJ1-1; TRBD1 might be the D (6 bases). With 1 base removed from V and 7 bases from J, the gap between germline ends came to 23 bases. The V gene's germline CDR1 is SGHTS and CDR2 YDEGEE. This CDR3 contains 17 residues. CDR3 region: CASSLTCLEGRGGEAFF. The CDR3 nucleotides are TGTGCCAGCAGCTTGACTTGCTTGGAAGGCAGGGGAGGTGAAGCTTTCTTT.

This chain uses TRBV19 with TRBJ2-2; D gene unclear. The CDR3 length is 14 residues. Trimming took 3 bases from V and 5 from J, leaving 10 bases between them. CDR1 is LNHDA, CDR2 SQIVND, per germline (reference sequence). CDR3 bases: TGTGCCAGTAGTATCGGCGAGGTAACCGGGGAGCTGTTTTTT. This codes for CASSIGEVTGELFF.

J is TRBJ2-7 and V is TRBV7-9, with D possibly being TRBD1 or TRBD2 (5 bases each). Germline V gives CDR1 SEHNR, CDR2 FQNEAQ (reference sequence). Trimming removed 10 bases from V and 5 bases from J, with 12 bases in between. This CDR3 is 11 amino acids long. CDR3: CAIGAGHEQYF. The CDR3 DNA follows: TGTGCCATCGGGGCGGGCCACGAGCAGTACTTC.

The chain combines TRBV4-1 with TRBJ1-1; D is undetermined. V lost 0 bases and J 5 bases, leaving 13 bases between the germline ends. Germline V CDR1 and CDR2: MGHRA, YSYEKL. The CDR3 loop spans 15 amino acids. This CDR3 is CASSQDRGQTTEAFF. For the CDR3, the DNA is TGCGCCAGCAGCCAAGATCGAGGGCAGACGACTGAAGCTTTCTTT.

This chain connects TRBV10-2 to TRBJ2-5; 10 nucleotides align to TRBD1. In germline, CDR1 is WSHSY, CDR2 SAAADI. V gave up 10 bases and J gave up 5 bases; unmatched junction bases: 10. There are 14 residues in the CDR3. The CDR3 DNA reads TGCGCCACCGTCCGGGACAGGGGACTCGAGACCCAGTACTTC. Translation gives CATVRDRGLETQYF.

CDR3 residues: CASSPLGGAPDYGYTF. The CDR3 DNA reads as TGCGCCAGCAGCCCTTTGGGGGGGGCGCCGGACTATGGCTACACCTTC. The chain is built from TRBV5-1 and TRBJ1-2; D is possibly TRBD1 (6 bases). V was cut by 4 bases and J by 3 bases, with 19 bases left in between. Germline values: CDR1 SGHRS, CDR2 YFSETQ. This CDR3 region has 16 residues.

This chain joins TRBV4-3 and TRBJ2-1, with 7 bases aligning to TRBD2. The ends lost 4 bases at V and 5 bases at J; junction bases unmatched: 14. The CDR3 sequence is 17 residues long. Germline loops: CDR1 LGHNA, CDR2 YSLEER. The DNA for the CDR3 is TGCGCCAGCAGCCCAGTAAAGAGGGCTAGCGGCGACAATGAGCAGTTCTTC. The encoded protein is CASSPVKRASGDNEQFF.

The V and J genes are TRBV10-1 and TRBJ2-7; D gene unclear. Germline V gene lookup returns CDR1 WNHNN and CDR2 SYGVQD (reference sequence). Deletions cut 8 bases from V and 3 bases from J, with 11 bases between. The CDR3 has 12 residues. The CDR3 protein is CASPAQDYEQYF. In DNA, the CDR3 is TGCGCCAGCCCGGCCCAAGACTACGAGCAGTACTTC.

The chain has TRBV27 and TRBJ2-3, with D possibly TRBD2 on 5 matching bases. There are 17 residues in the CDR3. V dropped 5 bases and J dropped 4 bases, with 22 bases sitting between them. The germline CDR1 and CDR2 sequences are MNHEY and SMNVEV (reference sequence). The DNA for the CDR3 is TGTGCCAGCAGTCTACACCGCCCTACTAGTGTGGCAGATACGCAGTATTTT. Its translation is CASSLHRPTSVADTQYF.

The V gene is TRBV7-9, the J gene TRBJ1-2; 9 bases are a match to TRBD1. The J segment lost 8 bases and the V segment lost 0 bases, leaving 16 bases of the junction unmatched. Germline CDR1 SEHNR, CDR2 FQNEAQ (reference sequence). The CDR3 is 18 residues long. The CDR3 nucleotides read TGTGCCAGCAGCTTAGCGGTACCGGGACAGGGCGTCCCGTTGGGCTACACCTTC. It specifies CASSLAVPGQGVPLGYTF.

This rearrangement joins TRBV4-2 to TRBJ2-7; D is undetermined. Germline values: CDR1 LGHNA, CDR2 YNFKEQ. This CDR3 has 15 residues. Trimming left V 2 bases short and J 3 bases short, with 14 bases between. CDR3 region: CASSQLISSDYEQYF. CDR3 DNA: TGTGCCAGCAGCCAACTGATTAGCAGCGACTACGAGCAGTACTTC.

The V call is TRBV10-2, the J call TRBJ2-1; 8 bases fit TRBD1. Germline lookup yields CDR1 WSHSY and CDR2 SAAADI. CDR3 size: 13 residues. Trimming removed 7 bases from V and 7 bases from J; junction bases left unmatched: 6. The CDR3 loop is CASTGGARNEQFF. CDR3 DNA sequence: TGCGCCAGCACAGGGGGCGCAAGAAATGAGCAGTTCTTC.

The chain links TRBV5-1 to TRBJ2-1; D uncertain. V gave up 3 bases and J gave up 0 bases, with 7 bases separating them. CDR3 length: 14 residues. Germline V CDR1 and CDR2: SGHRS, YFSETQ. The CDR3 DNA reads as TGCGCCAGCAGCTCAGAGAGCTCCTACAATGAGCAGTTCTTC. Translating gives CASSSESSYNEQFF.

This clone was found a few times. V and J are TRBV6-1 and TRBJ2-7, with D unclear. This CDR3 has 14 amino acids. V was clipped by 1 base and J by 0 bases, with 7 bases between them. Germline-derived CDR1 and CDR2 are MNHNS and SASEGT. The CDR3 region has the DNA TGTGCCAGCAGTGAAGGGTATCGCTCCTACGAGCAGTACTTC. Its translation: CASSEGYRSYEQYF.

The rearrangement uses TRBV5-6 and TRBJ2-2; 8 bases agree with TRBD1. The CDR3 is 16 amino acids. The germline gives CDR1 SGHDT, CDR2 YYEEEE. Unmatched junction bases numbered 10, after V lost 3 bases and J lost 6 bases. The CDR3 DNA sequence: TGTGCCAGCAGCTGCGGGACAGGAACTAGCTCCGGGGAGCTGTTTTTT. The encoded protein is CASSCGTGTSSGELFF.

This clone was seen only once. V is TRBV7-2 and J is TRBJ2-5, with D possibly called TRBD1 or TRBD2 (5 bases each). Near its end, the DNA agrees better with TRBJ2-7, so the J call may be wrong. Germline V gives CDR1 SGHTA, CDR2 FQGNSA. The CDR3 is made up of 14 amino acids. CDR3 coding DNA: TGTGCCAGCAGCCCGAGTGAGGGGCCCCACGAGCAGTACTTC. Amino acids: CASSPSEGPHEQYF.

The chain is built from TRBV7-2 and TRBJ2-3; D is possibly TRBD1 (6 bases). The CDR3 runs 16 residues. The germline V and J ends were trimmed by 2 bases and 0 bases, with 12 bases remaining between them. Germline V lookup: CDR1 SGHTA, CDR2 FQGNSA. The CDR3 DNA is TGTGCCAGCAGCTTATGGGACATAACTAGCACAGATACGCAGTATTTT. Amino acid sequence: CASSLWDITSTDTQYF. The complete variable domain, with remaining parts taken from reference TRBV7-2 and TRBJ2-3, reads GAGVSQSPSNKVTEKGKDVELRCDPISGHTALYWYRQSLGQGLEFLIYFQGNSAPDKSGLPSDRFSAERTGGSVSTLTIQRTQQEDSAVYLCASSLWDITSTDTQYFGPGTRLTVL.

The chain combines TRBV27 with TRBJ1-5; D possibly corresponds to TRBD1 (6 bases). With 5 bases removed from V and 5 bases from J, the gap between germline ends came to 16 bases. The CDR3 covers 15 residues. Germline CDR1 and CDR2: MNHEY and SMNVEV (reference sequence). In DNA, the CDR3 is TGTGCCAGCAGTCCGCACGGGGGCGCGCATCAGCCCCAGCATTTT. It yields the protein CASSPHGGAHQPQHF.

The V gene is TRBV28, the J gene TRBJ2-1; 7 nucleotides match TRBD1. The CDR3 covers 15 residues. In germline, CDR1 is MDHEN, CDR2 SYDVKM. Trimming cost V 5 bases and J 5 bases; bases outside gene matches: 9. CDR3 in amino acids: CASSINRGPNNEQFF. The DNA for the CDR3 is TGTGCCAGCAGTATTAACAGGGGTCCAAACAATGAGCAGTTCTTC.

V is TRBV4-1 and J is TRBJ2-5, with 7 positions matching TRBD1. Germline lookup yields CDR1 MGHRA and CDR2 YSYEKL. V lost 1 base, J lost 5 bases, and 10 bases stayed unmatched. The CDR3 is 16 residues long. CDR3 sequence (DNA): TGCGCCAGCAGCCAAGTCTACTACAGGGGCAAGGAGACCCAGTACTTC. Translated, it gives CASSQVYYRGKETQYF.

The chain employs TRBV11-2 and TRBJ1-2, with D possibly TRBD1 on 6 matching bases. V lost 5 bases to trimming and J lost 8 bases, with 18 bases between them. The CDR3 extends over 14 amino acids. The germline V gene has CDR1 SGHAT and CDR2 FQNNGV. The CDR3 nucleotides read TGTGCCAGCAGCCTCGGGGGGGGCCGGAACGGCTACACCTTC. Residues: CASSLGGGRNGYTF.

The gene calls are TRBV9 and TRBJ2-5; 7 bases map to TRBD1. CDR3 size: 13 residues. V dropped 4 bases and J dropped 5; count of bases not matched to a gene: 5. CDR1 and CDR2 from the germline V gene are SGDLS and YYNGEE. The CDR3 here is CASSTTGCETQYF. In DNA form, the CDR3 reads TGTGCCAGCAGCACGACAGGGTGTGAGACCCAGTACTTC.

The V gene is TRBV10-3, the J gene TRBJ2-1; a weak D match, TRBD2 (5 bases). Trimming cost V 7 bases and J 2 bases, with 18 bases left between them. Germline-derived CDR1 and CDR2 are ENHRY and SYGVKD. CDR3 length: 16 residues. The CDR3 DNA follows: TGTGCCATCAAGGACCGGGTCCGGAGGACCTACAATGAGCAGTTCTTC. This codes for CAIKDRVRRTYNEQFF.

The V call is TRBV9, the J call TRBJ2-3; no clear D gene. CDR3 length equals 14 residues. CDR1 is SGDLS and CDR2 is YYNGEE in the germline V gene. The germline V and J ends were trimmed by 1 base and 1 base, with 7 bases remaining between them. The CDR3 nucleotides are TGTGCCAGCAGCGTAAGTCAGGGCACAGATACGCAGTATTTT. Protein product: CASSVSQGTDTQYF.